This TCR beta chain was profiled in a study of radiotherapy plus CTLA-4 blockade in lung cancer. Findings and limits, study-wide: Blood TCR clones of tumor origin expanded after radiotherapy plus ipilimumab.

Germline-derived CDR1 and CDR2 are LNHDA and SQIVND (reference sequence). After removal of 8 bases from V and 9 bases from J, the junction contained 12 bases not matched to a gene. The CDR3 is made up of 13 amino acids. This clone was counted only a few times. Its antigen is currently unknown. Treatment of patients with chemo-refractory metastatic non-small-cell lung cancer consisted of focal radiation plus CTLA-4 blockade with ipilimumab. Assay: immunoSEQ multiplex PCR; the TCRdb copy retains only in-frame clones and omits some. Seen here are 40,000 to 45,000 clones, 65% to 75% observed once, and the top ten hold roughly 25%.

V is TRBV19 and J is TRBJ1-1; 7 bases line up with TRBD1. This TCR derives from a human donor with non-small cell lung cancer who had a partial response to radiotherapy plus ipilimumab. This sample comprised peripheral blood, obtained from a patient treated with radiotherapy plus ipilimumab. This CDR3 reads CASDRQGTAKAFF. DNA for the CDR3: TGTGCCAGTGATCGACAGGGAACCGCTAAAGCTTTCTTT.